This TCR beta chain was documented in a study of shared clonotypes between healthy human individuals. Broader study findings: The sharing of roughly 5% of naive CD4 clonotypes was seen across a handful of donors. The study generally estimated greater richness for naive than memory subsets.

As for this clone: What it binds is unknown.

Original data processing: Filtering differed, since immunoSEQ gave only junction sequences and no quality scores. The table came from immunoSEQ multiplex PCR; TCRdb's copy has only in-frame clones and leaves some out. Clone size and V and J calls were adopted from that table, with D and trimming inferred from the DNA. The top ten hold 0.37% of the sample, which has 2 million to 2.5 million clones, around 93% seen once. The CDR3 contains 14 residues. The V end lost 3 bases, the J end lost 1 base, and 9 bases lay between the germline ends. The germline gives CDR1 SEHNR, CDR2 FQNEAQ (reference sequence).

The receptor comes from a man younger than 35 in good health. Some clones in this sample may be carry-over from other donors' samples. Sequenced input: naive CD4+ T cells from PBMCs. The subset is: CD45RA+ positively selected. The rearrangement joins TRBV7-9 to TRBJ2-5; tentative D call: TRBD2 (5 bases). In DNA form, the CDR3 reads TGTGCCAGCAGCTTTCGGGAAGTCCAAGAGACCCAGTACTTC. It encodes CASSFREVQETQYF.